This is a list of T cell receptor beta chains from one sample in a study of OX40 agonist ivuxolimab in advanced cancers. Repertoires were generated with immunoSEQ multiplex PCR, while TCRdb's copy carries only in-frame clones and drops some. The table has 55,000 to 60,000 clones, around four fifths seen once; the top ten hold under 3.5%. The input for sequencing was CD4+ or CD8+ T cells sorted from blood, taken in a trial of the OX40 agonist ivuxolimab. The receptors come from an adult with an advanced solid tumor such as melanoma, head and neck, liver or kidney cancer. The CDR3 runs from the conserved cysteine through the conserved F or W. The D gene is left open where the match is weak. Clone size is not always given. Where it is, it says once, few, many or a class for expanded clones.

>TRBJ1-2|TRBV5-6|NA|NA
TGTGCCAGCAGCCCGGTGGGCCAGGGTTATGGCTACACCTTC
CASSPVGQGYGYTF
>TRBJ2-3|TRBV29-1|NA|NA
TGCAGCGTTACTGCCTCTAGCACAGATACGCAGTATTTT
CSVTASSTDTQYF
>TRBJ2-7|TRBV10-3|NA|NA
TGTGCCATCACGGGTGGGCCCCGGAGCTCCTACGAGCAGTACTTC
CAITGGPRSSYEQYF
>TRBJ2-7|TRBV5-4|NA|NA
TGTGCCAGCAGCTTGTCGACCGAGCAGTACTTC
CASSLSTEQYF
>TRBJ1-2|TRBV14|NA|TRBD1
TGTGCCAGCAGCGCCACAGGGGGTCGCCCTTTGAATGGCTACACCTTC
CASSATGGRPLNGYTF
>TRBJ1-1|TRBV2|once|TRBD1
TGTGCCAGCAGCATAGACAGGGTAGCTTTCTTT
CASSIDRVAFF
>TRBJ2-7|TRBV6-1|NA|NA
TGTGCCAGCAGACAACAGGGTTTCTCCTACGAGCAGTACTTC
CASRQQGFSYEQYF
>TRBJ1-5|TRBV6-5|NA|NA
TGTGCCAGCAGTTACGGGAGGGGCAATCAGCCCCAGCATTTT
CASSYGRGNQPQHF
>TRBJ2-3|TRBV5-8|NA|TRBD2
TGTGCCAGCAGCTCCGGGACTAGCGGGGGCCTAAGCACAGATACGCAGTATTTT
CASSSGTSGGLSTDTQYF
>TRBJ2-2|TRBV2|NA|NA
TGTGCCAGCAGGGTGGACTACCAAGACACCGGGGAGCTGTTTTTT
CASRVDYQDTGELFF
>TRBJ2-1|TRBV20-1|NA|NA
TGCAGTGCTAGAGATTTGGTTGAGCAGTTCTTC
CSARDLVEQFF
>TRBJ1-2|TRBV6-5|NA|TRBD1
TGTGCCAGCAGTTACTCTGGGGCAGGGGGCGTTGGGGGCTACACCTTC
CASSYSGAGGVGGYTF
>TRBJ1-1|TRBV25-1|NA|NA
TGTGCCAGCAGTCCGGGTCGGCCGGGGACTGAAGCTTTCTTT
CASSPGRPGTEAFF
>TRBJ2-5|TRBV7-8|NA|TRBD2
TGTGCCAGCAGCGCACACATGACTAGCAGAAAACAGTTTGAGACCCAGTACTTC
CASSAHMTSRKQFETQYF
>TRBJ1-4|TRBV19|NA|TRBD1
TGTGCCAGTAGTCCGTCAGGGGGCCCTAATGAAAAACTGTTTTTT
CASSPSGGPNEKLFF
>TRBJ2-7|TRBV30|NA|NA
TGTGCCTGGAGTGTATACAGGAGACTGGGCTCCTACGAGCAGTACTTC
CAWSVYRRLGSYEQYF
>TRBJ1-3|TRBV6-5|medium-sized|NA
TGTGCCAGCAGTTACTCCGCCGTATTTGGAAACACCATATATTTT
CASSYSAVFGNTIYF
>TRBJ1-2|TRBV6-5|once|NA
TGTGCCAGCAGTTATCAGGGTCCCTATGGCTACACCTTC
CASSYQGPYGYTF
>TRBJ2-1|TRBV4-2|NA|TRBD2
TGTGCCAGCAGCCAAGTTAATAGCGGGGCCTTATACAATGAGCAGTTCTTC
CASSQVNSGALYNEQFF
>TRBJ1-2|TRBV4-3|NA|NA
TGCGCCAGCAGCCAATCCCGGGACAAGAGCCTCTATGGCTACACCTTC
CASSQSRDKSLYGYTF
>TRBJ1-6|TRBV9|NA|NA
TGTGCCAGCAGCCCCGGGGGAAATTCACCCCTCCACTTT
CASSPGGNSPLHF
>TRBJ1-6|TRBV10-3|NA|NA
TGTGCCATCAAGGGCGCCAGCTCCTATAATTCACCCCTCCACTTT
CAIKGASSYNSPLHF
>TRBJ1-5|TRBV27|NA|TRBD1
TGTGCCAGCAGTTTAGTGACAGGGGCCCATCAGCCCCAGCATTTT
CASSLVTGAHQPQHF
>TRBJ2-3|TRBV5-4|NA|TRBD2
TGTGCCTCGGCGAGCGGGGTGGGCACAGATACGCAGTATTTT
CASASGVGTDTQYF
>TRBJ1-2|TRBV5-6|NA|NA
TGTGCCAGCACCTTGTGGGGCGCCTATGGCTACACCTTC
CASTLWGAYGYTF
>TRBJ2-5|TRBV5-6|NA|TRBD1
TGTGCCAGCAGCTACACCACAGGGGGGCAAGAGACCCAGTACTTC
CASSYTTGGQETQYF
>TRBJ1-1|TRBV28|NA|NA
TGTGCCAGCAGGGGGCACACGTACGGAGAAGCTTTCTTT
CASRGHTYGEAFF
>TRBJ2-1|TRBV7-2|NA|TRBD2
TGTGCCAGCAGCTTAGTGGGAATTACTAGCGGGGCTTCCTACAATGAGCAGTTCTTC
CASSLVGITSGASYNEQFF
>TRBJ2-7|TRBV27|few|NA
TGTGCCAGCAGTTGGGACGGGATCTCCTTGGGCGAGCAGTACTTC
CASSWDGISLGEQYF
>TRBJ1-3|TRBV30|NA|NA
TGTGCCTGGAGTGAACAGGGAGCTGGAAACACCATATATTTT
CAWSEQGAGNTIYF
>TRBJ2-2|TRBV10-1|once|TRBD2
TGCGCCAGCAGTGAACTAGCGGGGGACACCGGGGAGCTGTTTTTT
CASSELAGDTGELFF
>TRBJ2-7|TRBV6-5|NA|NA
TGTGCCAGCAGTCCTAGGGACCGGAGATCTTACGAGCAGTACTTC
CASSPRDRRSYEQYF
>TRBJ2-2|TRBV7-2|NA|TRBD1
TGTGCCAGCAGCTTAAGAGGACAGGACTCTTCGGAGCTGTTTTTT
CASSLRGQDSSELFF